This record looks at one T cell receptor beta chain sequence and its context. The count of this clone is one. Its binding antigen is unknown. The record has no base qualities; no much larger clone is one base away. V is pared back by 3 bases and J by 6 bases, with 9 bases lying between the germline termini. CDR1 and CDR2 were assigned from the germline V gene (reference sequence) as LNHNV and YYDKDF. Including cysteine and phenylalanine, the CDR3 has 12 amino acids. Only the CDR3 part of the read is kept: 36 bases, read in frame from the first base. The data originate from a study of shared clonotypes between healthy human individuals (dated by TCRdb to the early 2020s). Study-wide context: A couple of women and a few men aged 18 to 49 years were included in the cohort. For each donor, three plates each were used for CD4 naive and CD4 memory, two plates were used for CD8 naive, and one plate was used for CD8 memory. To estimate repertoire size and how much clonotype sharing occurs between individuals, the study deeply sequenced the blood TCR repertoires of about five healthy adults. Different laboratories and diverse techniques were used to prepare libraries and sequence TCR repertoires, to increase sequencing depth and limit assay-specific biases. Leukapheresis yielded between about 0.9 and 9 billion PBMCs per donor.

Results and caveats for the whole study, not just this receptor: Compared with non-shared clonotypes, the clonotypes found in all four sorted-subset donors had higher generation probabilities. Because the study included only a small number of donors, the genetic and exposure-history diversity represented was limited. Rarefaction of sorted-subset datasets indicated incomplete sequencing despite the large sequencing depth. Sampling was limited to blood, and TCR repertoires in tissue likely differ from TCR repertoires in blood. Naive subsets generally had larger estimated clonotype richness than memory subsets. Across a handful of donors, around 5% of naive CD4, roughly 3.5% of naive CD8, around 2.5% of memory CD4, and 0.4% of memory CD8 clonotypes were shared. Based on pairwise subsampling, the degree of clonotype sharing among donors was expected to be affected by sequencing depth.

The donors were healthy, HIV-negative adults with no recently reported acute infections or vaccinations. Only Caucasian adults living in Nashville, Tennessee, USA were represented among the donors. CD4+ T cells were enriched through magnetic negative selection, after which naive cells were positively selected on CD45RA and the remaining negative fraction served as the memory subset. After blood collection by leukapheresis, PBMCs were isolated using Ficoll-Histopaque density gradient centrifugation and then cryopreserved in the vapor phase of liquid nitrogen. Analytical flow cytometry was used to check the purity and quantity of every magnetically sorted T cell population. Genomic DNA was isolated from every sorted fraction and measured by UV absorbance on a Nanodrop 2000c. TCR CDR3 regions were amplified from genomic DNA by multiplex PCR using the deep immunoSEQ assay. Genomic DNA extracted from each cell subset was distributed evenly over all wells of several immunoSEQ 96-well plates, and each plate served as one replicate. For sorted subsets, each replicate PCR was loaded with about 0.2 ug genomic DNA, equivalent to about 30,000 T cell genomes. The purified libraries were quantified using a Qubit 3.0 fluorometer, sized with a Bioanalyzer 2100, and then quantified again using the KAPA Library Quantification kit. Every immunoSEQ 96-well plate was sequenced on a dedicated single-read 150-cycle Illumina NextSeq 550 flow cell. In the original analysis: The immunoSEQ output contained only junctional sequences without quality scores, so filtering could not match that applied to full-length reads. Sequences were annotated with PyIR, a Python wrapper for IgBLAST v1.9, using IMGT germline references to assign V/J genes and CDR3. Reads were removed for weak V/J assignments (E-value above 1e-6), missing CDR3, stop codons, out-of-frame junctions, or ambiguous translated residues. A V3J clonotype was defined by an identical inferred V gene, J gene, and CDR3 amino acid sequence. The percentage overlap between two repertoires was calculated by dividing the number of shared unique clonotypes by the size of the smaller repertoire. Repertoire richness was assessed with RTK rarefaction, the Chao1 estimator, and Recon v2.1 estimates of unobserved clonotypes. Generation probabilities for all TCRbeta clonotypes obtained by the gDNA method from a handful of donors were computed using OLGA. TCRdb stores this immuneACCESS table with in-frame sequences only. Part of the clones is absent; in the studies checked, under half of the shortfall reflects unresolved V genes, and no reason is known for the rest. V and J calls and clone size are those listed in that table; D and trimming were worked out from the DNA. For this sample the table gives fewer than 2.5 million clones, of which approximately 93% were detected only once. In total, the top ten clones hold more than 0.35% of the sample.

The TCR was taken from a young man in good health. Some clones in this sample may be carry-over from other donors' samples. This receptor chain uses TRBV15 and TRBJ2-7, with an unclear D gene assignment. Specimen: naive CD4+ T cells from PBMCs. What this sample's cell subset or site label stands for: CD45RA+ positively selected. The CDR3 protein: CATSRPPSEQYF. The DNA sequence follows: TGTGCCACCAGCAGGCCTCCCTCCGAGCAGTACTTC.